The source of this T cell receptor beta chain is a study of CD8 T cells in Susac syndrome. Reverse transcription of roughly 0.5 to 1 ug RNA used random hexamers. MiXCR was run by TCRdb on the immunoSEQ multiplex PCR reads, yielding one entry per CDR3 protein. The sample carries more than 95,000 distinct CDR3 sequences, 85% to 95% recorded once. The germline V and J ends were trimmed by 4 bases and 5 bases, with 11 bases remaining between them. This CDR3 contains 13 residues. The clonotype originates from a human donor with multiple sclerosis. Sequences were obtained from CD8+ T cells from PBMCs. The rearrangement links TRBV12-3 or TRBV12-4 to TRBJ2-5; the D is unclear. The CDR3 loop is CASSSEQLETQYF. The CDR3 DNA reads TGTGCCAGCAGTTCAGAACAGCTGGAGACCCAGTACTTC.